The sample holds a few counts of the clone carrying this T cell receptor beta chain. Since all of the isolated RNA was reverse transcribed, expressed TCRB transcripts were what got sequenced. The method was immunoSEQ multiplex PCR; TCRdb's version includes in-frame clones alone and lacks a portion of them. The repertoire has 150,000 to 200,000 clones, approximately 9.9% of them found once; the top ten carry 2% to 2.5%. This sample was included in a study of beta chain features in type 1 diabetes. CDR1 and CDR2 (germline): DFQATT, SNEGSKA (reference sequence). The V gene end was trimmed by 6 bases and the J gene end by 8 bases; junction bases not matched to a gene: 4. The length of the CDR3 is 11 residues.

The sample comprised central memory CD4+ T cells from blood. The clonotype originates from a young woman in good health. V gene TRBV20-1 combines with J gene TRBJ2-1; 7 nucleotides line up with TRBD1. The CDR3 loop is CSAQQGYEQFF. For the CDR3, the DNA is TGCAGTGCGCAACAGGGGTATGAGCAGTTCTTC.